Below, one T cell receptor (beta chain) is given with its context. This sample is part of a study of T cells expressing NK-cell markers. TCRdb reprocessed the 5' RACE reads and reports one entry per CDR3 protein, with no DNA. The ten top clones account for 7.3%, within a sample of more than 400,000 distinct CDR3 sequences. Germline CDR1 is MNHNS and CDR2 is SASEGT. There are 14 residues in the CDR3. The sequenced material came from blood T cells: a sorted CD56 or NKG2C T cell subset, CD4+ or CD8+ T cells, or bulk PBMC T cells (not recorded which). This receptor was taken from a woman between 18 and 75 years old in good health. The gene calls are TRBV6-1 and TRBJ2-3. The CDR3 sequence is CASRRTDYTDTQYF.